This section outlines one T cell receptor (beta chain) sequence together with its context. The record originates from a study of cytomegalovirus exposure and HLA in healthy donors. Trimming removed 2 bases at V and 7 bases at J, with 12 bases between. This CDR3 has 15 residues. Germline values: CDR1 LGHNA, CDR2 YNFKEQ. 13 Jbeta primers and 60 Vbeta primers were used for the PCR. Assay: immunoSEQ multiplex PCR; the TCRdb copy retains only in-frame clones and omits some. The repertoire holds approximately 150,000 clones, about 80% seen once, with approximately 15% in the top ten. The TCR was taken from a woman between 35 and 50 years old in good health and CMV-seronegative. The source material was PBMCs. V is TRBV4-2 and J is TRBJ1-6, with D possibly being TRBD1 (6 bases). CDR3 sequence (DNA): TGTGCCAGCAGCCAACGCCGGACAGACAATTCACCCCTCCACTTT. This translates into CASSQRRTDNSPLHF.